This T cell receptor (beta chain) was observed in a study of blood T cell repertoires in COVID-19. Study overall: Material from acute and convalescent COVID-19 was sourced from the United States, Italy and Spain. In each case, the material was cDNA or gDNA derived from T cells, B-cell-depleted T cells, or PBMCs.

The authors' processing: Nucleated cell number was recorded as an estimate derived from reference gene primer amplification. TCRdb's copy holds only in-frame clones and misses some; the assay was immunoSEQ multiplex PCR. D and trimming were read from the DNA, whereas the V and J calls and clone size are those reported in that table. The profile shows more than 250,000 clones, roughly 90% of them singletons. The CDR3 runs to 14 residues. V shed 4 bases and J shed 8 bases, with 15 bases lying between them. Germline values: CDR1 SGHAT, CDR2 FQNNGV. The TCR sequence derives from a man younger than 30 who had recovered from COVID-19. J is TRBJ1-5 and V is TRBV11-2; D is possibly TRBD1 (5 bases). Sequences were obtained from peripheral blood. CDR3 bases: TGTGCCAGCAGCTCTAATGGGGGGACGGAGCCCCAGCATTTT. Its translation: CASSSNGGTEPQHF. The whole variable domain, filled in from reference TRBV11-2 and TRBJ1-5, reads EAGVAQSPRYKIIEKRQSVAFWCNPISGHATLYWYQQILGQGPKLLIQFQNNGVVDDSQLPKDRFSAERLKGVDSTLKIQPAKLEDSAVYLCASSSNGGTEPQHFGDGTRLSIL.